One sample yielded the 20 T cell receptor beta chains listed below, sequenced in a study of CD8+ T cells in alopecia areata (dated by TCRdb to the late 2010s). Libraries were made using the immunoSEQ multiplex PCR assay. RNA was extracted from all samples and reverse transcribed into cDNA as template for TCR sequencing. Here the immuneACCESS table is served through TCRdb, limited to in-frame sequences with V and J called. Missing clones are a known gap in these copies; in checked studies unresolved V genes cover under half, and the rest lacks a known reason. This sample has 120,000 or so clones in its table, and less than 45% of those were observed once. Clones ranked in the top ten supply over 3% of the sample. Sequencing input: CD4+ T cells sorted from blood. Receptor source: a human donor with alopecia areata.

This clone was seen more than once but under ten times. The chain combines TRBV19 with TRBJ1-1, with 7 bases identical to TRBD1. CDR3 length equals 16 residues. Germline V gene lookup returns CDR1 LNHDA and CDR2 SQIVND (reference sequence). V lost 6 bases, J lost 1 base, and 11 bases stayed unmatched. CDR3 amino acids: CASRHSQGRANTEAFF. The CDR3 DNA is TGTGCCAGTAGGCACTCACAGGGGCGGGCGAACACTGAAGCTTTCTTT.

The rearrangement links TRBV9 to TRBJ2-3; TRBD2 matches 10 bases. Trimming removed 0 bases from V and 4 bases from J; junction bases left unmatched: 17. CDR3 length equals 20 residues. Germline V lookup: CDR1 SGDLS, CDR2 YYNGEE. The CDR3 DNA follows: TGTGCCAGCAGCGTAGCGGTCTGGGGAAGCGGGAGGGCCTTTGCAGATACGCAGTATTTT. It specifies CASSVAVWGSGRAFADTQYF. Drawing the rest from reference TRBV9 and TRBJ2-3, the complete variable domain is DSGVTQTPKHLITATGQRVTLRCSPRSGDLSVYWYQQSLDQGLQFLIQYYNGEERAKGNILERFSAQQFPDLHSELNLSSLELGDSALYFCASSVAVWGSGRAFADTQYFGPGTRLTVL.

This rearrangement joins TRBV29-1 to TRBJ1-1; TRBD1 aligns across 9 bases. The germline V gene encodes CDR1 SQVTM and CDR2 ANQGSEA. V shed 7 bases, J shed 4 bases, and the junction held 10 bases outside the gene matches. The CDR3 contains 14 residues. The CDR3 DNA sequence: TGCAGCGCGTCGAGCGGGACAGGGCGCACTGAAGCTTTCTTT. Encoded protein: CSASSGTGRTEAFF.

The chain employs TRBV6-5 and TRBJ2-3, with D tentatively TRBD1 or TRBD2 (5 bases each). This CDR3 has 14 amino acids. Germline V gene lookup returns CDR1 MNHEY and CDR2 SVGAGI. Between the trimmed V and J ends, which lost 6 bases and 2 bases, there was a span of 12 bases. CDR3 residues: CASRTGTATDTQYF. CDR3 DNA: TGTGCCAGCAGAACGGGGACCGCCACAGATACGCAGTATTTT.

V gene TRBV7-9 combines with J gene TRBJ2-7; TRBD1 agrees at 8 bases. Germline values: CDR1 SEHNR, CDR2 FQNEAQ (reference sequence). The CDR3 is 13 amino acids. The V and J ends lost 11 bases and 0 bases, in that order; junction bases with no gene match: 6. CDR3 coding DNA: TGTGCCGTAAGACAGGGGAGCTCCTACGAGCAGTACTTC. Protein: CAVRQGSSYEQYF.

V is TRBV30 and J is TRBJ2-7; 8 nucleotides match TRBD1. Per germline, CDR1 GTSNPN and CDR2 SVGIG (reference sequence). The CDR3 loop spans 12 amino acids. V gave up 2 bases and J gave up 7 bases; unmatched junction bases: 4. CDR3 amino acids: CAWSPGGGEQYF. In DNA, the CDR3 is TGTGCCTGGAGTCCAGGGGGCGGTGAGCAGTACTTC.

This clone was seen a handful of times. V is TRBV7-8 and J is TRBJ2-5; no reliable D call. The V and J ends lost 3 bases and 5 bases respectively, with 7 bases between them. CDR1 and CDR2 from the germline V gene are SGHVS and FQNEAQ. The CDR3 is 12 residues long. The CDR3 region is CASSFSRETQYF. The CDR3 DNA reads as TGTGCCAGCAGCTTCAGCAGGGAGACCCAGTACTTC.

This clone has more than one count but fewer than ten. The rearrangement joins TRBV29-1 to TRBJ1-2, with 9 bases aligning to TRBD1. The CDR3 consists of 14 residues. V was pared by 1 base and J by 4 bases, with 4 bases of the junction left unmatched. The germline V gene encodes CDR1 SQVTM and CDR2 ANQGSEA. In nucleotides, the CDR3 is TGCAGCGTTGAAGGGGACAGGGAGGCCTATGGCTACACCTTC. Translating gives CSVEGDREAYGYTF.

This clone was picked up a small number of times. The J gene is TRBJ2-3, the V gene TRBV5-6; 10 positions match TRBD1. The germline V gene encodes CDR1 SGHDT and CDR2 YYEEEE. The CDR3 is made up of 12 amino acids. The trim removed 6 bases at V and 9 bases at J, leaving 4 bases unmatched. The CDR3 loop reads CASTWDRGTQYF. Written as DNA, the CDR3 is TGTGCCAGCACCTGGGACAGGGGAACGCAGTATTTT. Combining the CDR3 with reference TRBV5-6 and TRBJ2-3 gives the whole variable domain DAGVTQSPTHLIKTRGQQVTLRCSPKSGHDTVSWYQQALGQGPQFIFQYYEEEERQRGNFPDRFSGHQFPNYSSELNVNALLLGDSALYLCASTWDRGTQYFGPGTRLTVL.

The chain uses TRBV29-1 and TRBJ1-1; D not resolved. The V gene's germline CDR1 is SQVTM and CDR2 ANQGSEA. V was pared by 0 bases and J by 4 bases, with 18 bases between. CDR3 size: 16 residues. The CDR3 here is CSVEDLFRGFGTEAFF. CDR3 in DNA: TGCAGCGTTGAAGATCTGTTTCGGGGTTTTGGCACTGAAGCTTTCTTT.

The chain recombines TRBV5-4 with TRBJ2-4; D tentatively reads TRBD1 or TRBD2 (5 bases each). Germline V lookup: CDR1 SGHNT, CDR2 YYREEE (reference sequence). This CDR3 has 13 residues. The V end lost 1 base, the J end lost 5 bases, and 7 bases lay between the germline ends. The DNA for the CDR3 is TGTGCCAGCAGCTTGCAGGGAGAAAACATTCAGTACTTC. Amino acid sequence: CASSLQGENIQYF.

The J gene is TRBJ2-1, the V gene TRBV29-1, with 8 bases matching TRBD1. The CDR3 has 16 residues. V lost 6 bases to trimming and J lost 5 bases; unmatched junction nucleotides: 15. Per the germline V gene, CDR1 is SQVTM and CDR2 is ANQGSEA. The CDR3 sequence: CSVLGHGQGGHNEQFF. In nucleotides, the CDR3 is TGCAGCGTCTTAGGCCATGGACAGGGAGGACACAATGAGCAGTTCTTC.

The gene calls are TRBV6-5 and TRBJ2-5, with a possible D match to TRBD2 (6 bases). The CDR3 is 12 residues long. V was clipped by 0 bases and J by 7 bases, with 6 bases between them. Germline CDR1 MNHEY, CDR2 SVGAGI. For the CDR3, the DNA is TGTGCCAGCAGTTACTCCGGGGGGACCCAGTACTTC. Translated, it gives CASSYSGGTQYF.

This chain uses TRBV7-2 with TRBJ2-4, with TRBD2 matching over 10 bases. The CDR3 is 17 amino acids. Losses at the gene ends were 0 bases for V and 4 bases for J; bases not matched to a gene: 6. Germline-derived CDR1 and CDR2 are SGHTA and FQGNSA. CDR3 DNA sequence: TGTGCCAGCAGCTTAGCTGGACTAGCGGACCAAAAAAACATTCAGTACTTC. Protein: CASSLAGLADQKNIQYF.

This clone was seen a handful of times. The chain has TRBV29-1 and TRBJ2-4; 9 bases fit TRBD2. Germline V gene lookup returns CDR1 SQVTM and CDR2 ANQGSEA. V shed 7 bases, J shed 4 bases, and the junction held 5 bases outside the gene matches. This CDR3 is 13 amino acids long. The DNA for the CDR3 is TGCAGCGGGGCTAGCGGGATTAAAAACATTCAGTACTTC. This sequence encodes CSGASGIKNIQYF.

The V call is TRBV19, the J call TRBJ1-5; D is perhaps TRBD1 (6 bases). Germline V CDR1 and CDR2: LNHDA, SQIVND (reference sequence). The CDR3 runs 15 residues. V was clipped by 11 bases and J by 5 bases, with 22 bases between them. CDR3 loop: CASEGGKNGYQPQHF. CDR3 in DNA: TGTGCCTCCGAGGGGGGGAAGAATGGCTATCAGCCCCAGCATTTT.

This clone has ten or more counts. The genes are TRBV7-3 and TRBJ2-2, with unresolved D. Germline CDR1 and CDR2: SGHTA and FQGTGA. The CDR3 has 13 amino acids. The V gene lost 5 bases and the J gene lost 1 base, with 5 bases spanning the gap. The CDR3 here is CASSPMNTGELFF. CDR3 DNA sequence: TGTGCCAGCAGCCCGATGAACACCGGGGAGCTGTTTTTT.

The table lists this clone with a few counts. The gene calls are TRBV2 and TRBJ1-2; no reliable D call. Germline V CDR1 and CDR2: SNHLY, FYNNEI. Trimming removed 1 base at V and 7 bases at J, with 10 bases between. This CDR3 region has 13 residues. CDR3 residues: CASSEVATAGYTF. The CDR3 region has the DNA TGTGCCAGCAGTGAAGTCGCTACCGCTGGCTACACCTTC.

This clone has only a few counts. The J gene is TRBJ1-2, the V gene TRBV4-2; unclear D gene. Germline CDR1 reads LGHNA; CDR2 reads YNFKEQ. V lost 0 bases and J 4 bases, leaving 9 bases between the germline ends. The CDR3 runs to 14 residues. In DNA form, the CDR3 reads TGTGCCAGCAGCCAAGATTTCCAGATCTATGGCTACACCTTC. Amino acid sequence: CASSQDFQIYGYTF.

This clone was recorded once. The chain couples TRBV30 to TRBJ2-5; possible D gene TRBD1, 6 bases. The CDR3 has 13 amino acids. The ends were cut back, 7 bases at V and 3 bases at J, with 15 bases in the middle. Germline loops: CDR1 GTSNPN, CDR2 SVGIG (reference sequence). CDR3 loop: CAFSQGNKETQYF. The CDR3 DNA is TGTGCCTTCTCACAGGGTAACAAAGAGACCCAGTACTTC.